The entry below gives a single T cell receptor (beta chain) sequence along with its context. This sample was included in a study of shared clonotypes between healthy human individuals. Original analysis: Junction-only immunoSEQ data arrived without quality scores, meaning filtering differed. TCRdb's copy holds only in-frame clones and misses some; the assay was immunoSEQ multiplex PCR. Clonal size and the V and J genes are those of that table, whereas D and trimming came from the DNA. This sample yields roughly 490,000 clones, of which around 79% are seen a single time; 10% to 15% belongs to the top ten. Healthy HIV-negative adults without recent acute infections or vaccinations served as donors. Donors, without exception, were Caucasian adults residing in Nashville, Tennessee. The specimen sequenced was PBMCs. This sequence was found in a woman between 40 and 50 years old in good health. Some clones in this sample may be carry-over from other donors' samples.

The CDR3 reads CASSSTNYGYTF. The DNA of the CDR3 is TGCGCCAGCAGCTCCACTAACTATGGCTACACCTTC. The gene calls are TRBV4-1 and TRBJ1-2; the D is unclear. Deletions cut 5 bases from V and 0 bases from J, with 4 bases between. Germline CDR1 is MGHRA and CDR2 is YSYEKL. The CDR3 contains 12 residues.